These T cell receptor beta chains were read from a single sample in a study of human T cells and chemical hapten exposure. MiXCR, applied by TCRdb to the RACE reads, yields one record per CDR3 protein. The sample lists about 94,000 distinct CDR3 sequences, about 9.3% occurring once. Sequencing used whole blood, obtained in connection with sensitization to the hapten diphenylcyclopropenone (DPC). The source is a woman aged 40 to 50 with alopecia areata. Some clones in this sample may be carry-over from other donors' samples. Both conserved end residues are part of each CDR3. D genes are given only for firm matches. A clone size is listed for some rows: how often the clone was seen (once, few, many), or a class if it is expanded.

CASSLGQINYGYTF,TGTGCCAGCAGCTTGGGGCAGATTAACTATGGCTACACCTTC,TRBV5-4,-,few,TRBJ1-2
CASTLHRGSSPLHF,TGTGCCAGCACACTGCATCGAGGTAGCTCACCCCTCCACTTT,TRBV6-5,-,-,TRBJ1-6
CASSYAGGAFGAFF,TGTGCCAGCAGTTACGCAGGGGGCGCGTTCGGAGCTTTCTTT,TRBV6-2/TRBV6-3,TRBD1,many,TRBJ1-1
CASSLQTGDNEQFF,TGTGCCAGCAGTTTACAGACAGGGGACAATGAGCAGTTCTTC,TRBV12-3/TRBV12-4,TRBD1,-,TRBJ2-1
CASTDLRNTEAFF,TGTGCCAGCACCGACCTAAGGAACACTGAAGCTTTCTTT,TRBV6-6,-,many,TRBJ1-1
CASSQGTGSSTDTQYF,TGCGCCAGCAGCCAGGGGACAGGGTCCAGCACAGATACGCAGTATTTT,TRBV4-3,TRBD1,-,TRBJ2-3
CAISVGTSNTEAFF,TGTGCCATCAGTGTAGGGACATCGAACACTGAAGCTTTCTTT,TRBV10-3,-,-,TRBJ1-1
CASSVSVSQGANTEAFF,TGTGCCAGCAGCGTTTCTGTGTCACAGGGGGCGAACACTGAAGCTTTCTTT,TRBV9,TRBD1,many,TRBJ1-1
CASSLLPTSGGLYEQYF,TGTGCCAGCAGCTTACTCCCAACTAGCGGGGGCCTCTACGAGCAGTACTTC,TRBV7-6,TRBD2,few,TRBJ2-7
CASSFGGSNTGELFF,TGTGCCAGCAGTTTTGGGGGATCGAACACCGGGGAGCTGTTTTTT,TRBV12-3/TRBV12-4,-,-,TRBJ2-2
CASSQRDSASKGLFSGNTIYF,TGTGCCAGCAGCCAAAGGGACAGCGCATCGAAGGGCCTTTTCTCTGGAAACACCATATATTTT,TRBV7-4,TRBD1,few,TRBJ1-3
CASSQGTSGSNEQFF,TGTGCCAGCAGCCAGGGGACTAGCGGGAGCAATGAGCAGTTCTTC,TRBV7-6,TRBD2,many,TRBJ2-1
CASSLTGTVNEQFF,TGTGCCAGCAGCTTAACCGGGACGGTCAATGAGCAGTTCTTC,TRBV7-2,-,-,TRBJ2-1
CSALGEINQPQHF,TGCAGCGCGCTGGGGGAGATCAATCAGCCCCAGCATTTT,TRBV20-1,-,many,TRBJ1-5
CASRTDSEAGELFF,TGTGCCAGCAGGACTGACAGTGAGGCCGGGGAGCTGTTTTTT,TRBV6-5,-,many,TRBJ2-2
CAISENRGSNYGYTF,TGTGCCATCAGTGAAAACAGGGGCTCGAACTATGGCTACACCTTC,TRBV10-3,TRBD1,many,TRBJ1-2
CASSPSQGLGSLYQETQYF,TGTGCCAGCAGTCCCTCCCAAGGACTCGGATCTTTGTACCAAGAGACCCAGTACTTC,TRBV28,-,many,TRBJ2-5
CASSVLTVNTGELFF,TGCGCCAGCAGCGTCCTGACAGTGAACACCGGGGAGCTGTTTTTT,TRBV5-1,-,many,TRBJ2-2
CASNYSKQGTYEQYF,TGTGCCAGCAATTACTCTAAACAGGGAACCTACGAGCAGTACTTC,TRBV6-2/TRBV6-3,-,-,TRBJ2-7
CSAQATGELFF,TGCAGTGCCCAAGCTACCGGGGAGCTGTTTTTT,TRBV20-1,-,few,TRBJ2-2
CSARSDRATEAFF,TGCAGTGCTAGAAGCGACAGGGCAACTGAAGCTTTCTTT,TRBV20-1,TRBD1,many,TRBJ1-1
CASSVGHGAYNEQFF,TGTGCCAGCAGCGTGGGCCACGGTGCCTACAATGAGCAGTTCTTC,TRBV9,-,-,TRBJ2-1
CASSRSSGSGEQYF,TGTGCCAGCAGCCGGTCCAGCGGGAGCGGTGAGCAGTACTTC,TRBV2,TRBD2,-,TRBJ2-7
CAIRESTGSNEKLFF,TGTGCCATCAGGGAGTCAACAGGGTCAAATGAAAAACTGTTTTTT,TRBV10-3,-,many,TRBJ1-4
CSAYGGGKGNQPQHF,TGCAGTGCTTATGGTGGGGGAAAGGGAAATCAGCCCCAGCATTTT,TRBV20-1,-,-,TRBJ1-5
CASRIAGDSYNEQFF,TGTGCCAGCAGGATAGCGGGAGACTCCTACAATGAGCAGTTCTTC,TRBV12-3/TRBV12-4,TRBD2,-,TRBJ2-1
CASSLEGRAWSEQYF,TGTGCCAGCAGTTTGGAAGGGAGGGCCTGGAGCGAGCAGTACTTC,TRBV27,TRBD2,few,TRBJ2-7
CASRSTGGATDTQYF,TGTGCCAGCAGAAGCACAGGGGGAGCCACAGATACGCAGTATTTT,TRBV7-6,TRBD1,few,TRBJ2-3
CASSLYPGLRTDTQYF,TGTGCCAGCAGTTTATACCCCGGACTACGCACGGATACGCAGTATTTT,TRBV27,-,-,TRBJ2-3
CASSHRDRGVNEQFF,TGCGCCAGCAGCCACCGGGACAGGGGGGTTAATGAGCAGTTCTTC,TRBV4-3,TRBD1,many,TRBJ2-1
CASVSIGSEAFF,TGTGCCAGCGTATCCATTGGGTCTGAAGCTTTCTTT,TRBV27,-,-,TRBJ1-1
CASSHLDSFETQYF,TGTGCCAGCAGCCACCTCGACAGTTTCGAGACCCAGTACTTC,TRBV4-2,-,-,TRBJ2-5
CASTRTANYGYTF,TGTGCCAGCACCCGGACGGCTAACTATGGCTACACCTTC,TRBV6-2/TRBV6-3,-,many,TRBJ1-2
CASSLGGTGQPQHF,TGTGCCAGCAGTTTAGGCGGGACAGGTCAGCCCCAGCATTTT,TRBV27,TRBD1,many,TRBJ1-5
CASSMTGKNIQYF,TGTGCCAGCAGCATGACAGGGAAAAACATTCAGTACTTC,TRBV2,TRBD1,many,TRBJ2-4
CASSKEASRTDTQYF,TGTGCCAGCAGCAAAGAGGCATCTCGGACAGATACGCAGTATTTT,TRBV21-1,-,many,TRBJ2-3
CASSLLRHNEQFF,TGTGCCAGCAGCTTGCTACGGCACAATGAGCAGTTCTTC,TRBV7-2,-,-,TRBJ2-1
CASSSTGNSPLHF,TGTGCCAGCAGCTCGACGGGAAATTCACCCCTCCACTTT,TRBV7-9,-,-,TRBJ1-6
CASSAASGNSYEQYF,TGTGCCAGCAGCGCTGCTAGCGGGAACTCCTACGAGCAGTACTTC,TRBV28,TRBD2,-,TRBJ2-7
CASSRQGQNTGELFF,TGTGCCAGCAGCCGTCAAGGGCAGAACACCGGGGAGCTGTTTTTT,TRBV7-2,-,many,TRBJ2-2
CATSSGSYNEQFF,TGTGCCACCTCAAGCGGTTCTTACAATGAGCAGTTCTTC,TRBV24-1,-,-,TRBJ2-1
CAILNRDREETQYF,TGTGCCATCCTGAACCGGGACAGGGAAGAGACCCAGTACTTC,TRBV2,TRBD1,many,TRBJ2-5
CASSEPQGAHSGANVLTF,TGTGCCAGCAGCGAACCACAGGGGGCCCACTCTGGGGCCAACGTCCTGACTTTC,TRBV9,TRBD1,many,TRBJ2-6
CASSFMVTGDSPLHF,TGTGCCAGCAGTTTTATGGTGACAGGGGATTCACCCCTCCACTTT,TRBV27,TRBD1,many,TRBJ1-6
CASGTEANYGYTF,TGTGCCAGCGGAACGGAAGCTAACTATGGCTACACCTTC,TRBV2,-,few,TRBJ1-2
CASSPSGSSYEQYF,TGTGCCAGCAGTCCTAGCGGTTCCTCCTACGAGCAGTACTTC,TRBV28,TRBD2,-,TRBJ2-7
CASSTDPSYNEQFF,TGTGCCAGCTCGACAGACCCCTCCTACAATGAGCAGTTCTTC,TRBV6-5,-,-,TRBJ2-1
CASSLMPGLAGGSYEQYF,TGTGCCAGCAGCCTTATGCCCGGACTAGCGGGAGGCAGCTACGAGCAGTACTTC,TRBV6-6,TRBD2,many,TRBJ2-7